Each of the 23 T cell receptor beta chains below was sequenced from the same sample in a study of blood T cell repertoires in COVID-19. The table came from immunoSEQ multiplex PCR; TCRdb's copy has only in-frame clones and leaves some out. The table shows about 38,000 clones, with roughly 74% occurring only once. Specimen: peripheral blood. Every receptor here comes from a man in his 70s with COVID-19, enrolled during active disease.

This clone appeared a single time. The chain employs TRBV12-3 or TRBV12-4 and TRBJ1-2, with a tentative D call TRBD1 (5 bases). The CDR3 length is 13 residues. Trimming took 6 bases from V and 9 from J, leaving 17 bases between them. Written as DNA, the CDR3 is TGTGCCAGCAGGCAGGGCGGCTCCATCAGCTACACCTTC. Protein sequence: CASRQGGSISYTF.

The rearrangement uses TRBV19 and TRBJ1-1; 7 bases fit TRBD1. Germline values: CDR1 LNHDA, CDR2 SQIVND (reference sequence). Losses at the gene ends were 7 bases for V and 2 bases for J; bases not matched to a gene: 10. This CDR3 region has 15 residues. For the CDR3, the DNA is TGTGCCAGTACGGTCTGGGACAGCCCCAACACTGAAGCTTTCTTT. Its translation: CASTVWDSPNTEAFF.

This clone was counted a few times. The chain links TRBV28 to TRBJ1-1, with 7 bases that match TRBD1. Germline loops: CDR1 MDHEN, CDR2 SYDVKM. V lost 5 bases to trimming and J lost 7 bases; unmatched junction nucleotides: 13. This CDR3 contains 15 residues. The CDR3 sequence is CASSPTRQGVREAFF. CDR3 bases: TGTGCCAGCAGTCCCACGCGGCAGGGGGTTCGTGAAGCTTTCTTT.

The chain uses TRBV27 and TRBJ2-1, with 9 bases that match TRBD1. Germline V gene sequence: CDR1 MNHEY, CDR2 SMNVEV (reference sequence). The V gene end was trimmed by 4 bases and the J gene end by 7 bases; junction bases not matched to a gene: 8. The CDR3 is made up of 15 amino acids. CDR3 amino acids: CASSSTGTGFNEQFF. The CDR3 coding sequence is TGTGCCAGCAGTTCGACCGGGACAGGGTTTAATGAGCAGTTCTTC.

The rearrangement joins TRBV24-1 to TRBJ1-2; tentatively, D is TRBD1 (6 bases). The germline V and J ends were trimmed by 6 bases and 4 bases, with 8 bases remaining between them. The CDR3 spans 12 residues. CDR1 KGHDR and CDR2 SFDVKD come from the germline V gene. Here the CDR3 DNA reads TGTGCCACCAGTCAGGGGAGCTATGGCTACACCTTC. This codes for CATSQGSYGYTF.

J is TRBJ2-7 and V is TRBV5-1; perhaps TRBD2 as D (6 bases). Looked up from germline, CDR1 is SGHRS and CDR2 is YFSETQ. V was trimmed by 4 bases and J by 3 bases, leaving 14 bases between them. The CDR3 spans 14 residues. CDR3 loop: CASSGGSGGYEQYF. The DNA of the CDR3 is TGCGCCAGCAGCGGGGGTAGCGGAGGCTACGAGCAGTACTTC.

The CDR3 coding sequence is TGTGCCAGCAGCCCTGGGACAGCCCTTGAAGCTTTCTTT. This codes for CASSPGTALEAFF. The chain is built from TRBV11-3 and TRBJ1-1; 7 bases agree with TRBD1. CDR1 SGHNT and CDR2 YENEEA come from the germline V gene. Trimming cost V 5 bases and J 7 bases; bases outside gene matches: 7. The CDR3 totals 13 residues.

The J gene is TRBJ2-5, the V gene TRBV6-6; 9 bases align to TRBD1. V was pared by 5 bases and J by 6 bases, with 13 bases of the junction left unmatched. Germline values: CDR1 MNHNY, CDR2 SVGAGI (reference sequence). The CDR3 length is 16 residues. In DNA form, the CDR3 reads TGTGCCAGCAGTCTCAAAACAGGGGGCGCAACCAAGACCCAGTACTTC. Protein sequence: CASSLKTGGATKTQYF.

CDR3 region: CASSLDEGAEAFF. For the CDR3, the DNA is TGTGCCAGCAGCTTAGATGAGGGGGCTGAAGCTTTCTTT. The V call is TRBV11-3, the J call TRBJ1-1; the D gene is possibly TRBD1 (6 bases). V dropped 0 bases and J dropped 6 bases, with 8 bases sitting between them. The CDR3 is 13 amino acids. Germline-derived CDR1 and CDR2 are SGHNT and YENEEA.

V gene TRBV28 combines with J gene TRBJ1-1, with D maybe TRBD1 (5 bases). The CDR3 extends over 15 amino acids. Trimming shortened V by 2 bases and J by 4 bases, and 14 bases separated the two germline ends. Germline V CDR1 and CDR2: MDHEN, SYDVKM. DNA of the CDR3: TGTGCCAGCAGTTTAGGAGGGGTCCCATTCACTGAAGCTTTCTTT. Translation gives CASSLGGVPFTEAFF.

The chain employs TRBV11-2 and TRBJ2-5; 8 bases are shared with TRBD1. The CDR3 sequence is 14 residues long. Looked up from germline, CDR1 is SGHAT and CDR2 is FQNNGV. V was clipped by 5 bases and J by 5 bases; unmatched bases: 7. The CDR3 reads CASSLDRVTETQYF. CDR3 DNA sequence: TGTGCCAGCAGCCTGGACAGGGTAACGGAGACCCAGTACTTC.

The chain uses TRBV10-1 and TRBJ2-2; tentative D call: TRBD2 (6 bases). CDR3 size: 13 residues. The V end was cut by 2 bases, the J end by 8 bases, with 9 bases between. From germline, CDR1 is WNHNN and CDR2 SYGVQD (reference sequence). In DNA, the CDR3 is TGCGCCAGCAGTGAGCAACTAGCTGGGGAGCTGTTTTTT. Amino acid sequence: CASSEQLAGELFF.

The chain recombines TRBV6-4 with TRBJ2-2; 14 positions agree with TRBD2. V lost 8 bases and J lost 9; bases outside the gene matches: 14. Germline V gives CDR1 MRHNA, CDR2 SNTAGT. CDR3 length: 17 amino acids. The CDR3 bases are TGTGCCAGCTCGGGACTAGCGGGGGTTCGGGGTGGTAGGGAGCTGTTTTTT. It translates to CASSGLAGVRGGRELFF.

The chain recombines TRBV6-5 with TRBJ1-5; 9 bases align to TRBD1. With 4 bases clipped from V and 8 bases from J, the junction kept 6 bases outside the gene matches. This CDR3 has 14 amino acids. Germline V CDR1 and CDR2: MNHEY, SVGAGI. The CDR3 sequence is CASSSGTGTKPQHF. CDR3 bases: TGTGCCAGCAGTTCCGGGACAGGGACTAAGCCCCAGCATTTT.

The J gene is TRBJ2-1, the V gene TRBV27, with D perhaps TRBD2 (7 bases). V shed 0 bases and J shed 2 bases, with 11 bases lying between them. CDR3 size: 16 residues. The germline V gene encodes CDR1 MNHEY and CDR2 SMNVEV (reference sequence). CDR3 sequence (DNA): TGTGCCAGCAGTTTATCGACCGGGGGGCCCTACAATGAGCAGTTCTTC. The encoded protein is CASSLSTGGPYNEQFF.

The chain carries TRBV30 and TRBJ2-6; D might be TRBD2 (5 bases). V lost 5 bases to trimming and J lost 1 base, with 6 bases between them. Germline values: CDR1 GTSNPN, CDR2 SVGIG (reference sequence). There are 13 residues in the CDR3. DNA of the CDR3: TGTGCCTGGGAGGGATCTGGGGCCAACGTCCTGACTTTC. This gives the protein CAWEGSGANVLTF.

The rearrangement joins TRBV15 to TRBJ1-2; D is possibly TRBD1 (6 bases). V was shortened by 0 bases and J by 7 bases, with 18 bases between the two germline ends. The CDR3 is made up of 16 amino acids. CDR1 is LNHNV, CDR2 YYDKDF, per germline (reference sequence). For the CDR3, the DNA is TGTGCCACCAGCAGAGATCTGATTACAGGGCGGCTTGGCTACACCTTC. Its protein product is CATSRDLITGRLGYTF.

The chain recombines TRBV3-1 (or the pseudogene TRBV3-2) with TRBJ1-3, with D possibly being TRBD1 (5 bases). Germline assignment: CDR1 LGHDT and CDR2 YNNKEL (reference sequence). Trimming pared 4 bases from V and 2 bases from J, leaving 6 bases between. The CDR3 totals 13 residues. The CDR3 region is CASSRGAGNTIYF. DNA for the CDR3: TGTGCCAGCAGCCGGGGGGCTGGAAACACCATATATTTT.

The chain has TRBV11-2 and TRBJ2-5; weak D call: TRBD2 (5 bases). CDR3 length: 14 amino acids. Germline V CDR1 and CDR2: SGHAT, FQNNGV. V dropped 7 bases and J dropped 6 bases, with 18 bases sitting between them. CDR3 DNA sequence: TGTGCCAGCACTTTTCCCACTAGTCCGAAGACCCAGTACTTC. This gives the protein CASTFPTSPKTQYF.

The chain couples TRBV7-3 to TRBJ2-3; D possibly corresponds to TRBD1 (6 bases). V was pared by 4 bases and J by 4 bases, with 12 bases between. The CDR3 totals 14 residues. The germline gives CDR1 SGHTA, CDR2 FQGTGA. In nucleotides, the CDR3 is TGTGCCAGCAGCTCACAGGGTCCGGCAGATACGCAGTATTTT. This translates into CASSSQGPADTQYF.

The chain employs TRBV5-5 and TRBJ2-2, with 13 bases that match TRBD2. This CDR3 comprises 16 residues. Trimming took 4 bases from V and 7 from J; bases not matched to a gene: 7. Germline V gene data show CDR1 as SGHKS and CDR2 as YYEKEE (reference sequence). DNA for the CDR3: TGTGCCAGCAGCCCGACTAGCGGGAGGATTGGCGGGGAGCTGTTTTTT. It codes for CASSPTSGRIGGELFF.

This sequence joins TRBV27 and TRBJ1-6; possibly TRBD1 for D (5 bases). The CDR3 runs to 16 residues. Germline V gene lookup returns CDR1 MNHEY and CDR2 SMNVEV (reference sequence). V lost 4 bases, J lost 0 bases, and 10 bases lay in between. Here the CDR3 reads CASSWGGSSYNSPLHF. In DNA, the CDR3 is TGTGCCAGCAGTTGGGGGGGGAGCTCCTATAATTCACCCCTCCACTTT.

This chain joins TRBV7-2 and TRBJ1-6, with TRBD1 identical over 10 bases. Germline CDR1 is SGHTA and CDR2 is FQGNSA. J gave up 8 bases and V 6 bases, and 7 bases lay outside the gene matches. The CDR3 spans 15 residues. In nucleotides, the CDR3 is TGTGCCAGCAGACTGAGACAGGGGGCCGATTCACCCCTCCACTTT. This gives the protein CASRLRQGADSPLHF.